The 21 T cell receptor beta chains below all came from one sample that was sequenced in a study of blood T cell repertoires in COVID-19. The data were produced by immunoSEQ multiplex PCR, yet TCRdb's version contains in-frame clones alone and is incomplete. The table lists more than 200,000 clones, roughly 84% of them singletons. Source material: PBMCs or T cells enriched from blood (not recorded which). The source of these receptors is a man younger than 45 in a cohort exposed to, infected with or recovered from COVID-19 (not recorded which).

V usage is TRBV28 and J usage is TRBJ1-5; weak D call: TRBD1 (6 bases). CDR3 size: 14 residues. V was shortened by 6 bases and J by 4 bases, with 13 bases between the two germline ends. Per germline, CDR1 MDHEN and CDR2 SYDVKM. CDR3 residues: CASSPDSLNQPQHF. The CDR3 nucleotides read TGTGCCAGCAGCCCGGACAGCCTTAATCAGCCCCAGCATTTT.

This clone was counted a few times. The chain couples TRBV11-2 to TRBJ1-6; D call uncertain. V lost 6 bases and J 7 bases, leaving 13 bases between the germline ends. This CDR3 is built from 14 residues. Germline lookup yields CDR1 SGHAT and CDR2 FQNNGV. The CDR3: CASSVGGQNSPLHF. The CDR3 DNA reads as TGTGCCAGCAGTGTAGGAGGGCAGAATTCACCCCTCCACTTT.

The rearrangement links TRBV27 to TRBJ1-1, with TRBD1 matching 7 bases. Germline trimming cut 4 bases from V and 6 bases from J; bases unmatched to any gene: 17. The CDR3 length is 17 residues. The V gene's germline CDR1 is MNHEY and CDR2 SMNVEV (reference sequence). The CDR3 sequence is CASSWRGATGATAEAFF. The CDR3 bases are TGTGCCAGCAGTTGGAGGGGAGCAACAGGGGCAACGGCTGAAGCTTTCTTT.

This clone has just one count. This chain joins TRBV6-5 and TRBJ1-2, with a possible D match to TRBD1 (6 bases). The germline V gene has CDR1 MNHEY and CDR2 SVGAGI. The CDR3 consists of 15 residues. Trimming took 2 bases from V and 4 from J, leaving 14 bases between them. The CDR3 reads CASSYRPQGLYGYTF. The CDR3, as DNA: TGTGCCAGCAGTTACCGGCCCCAGGGGCTCTATGGCTACACCTTC.

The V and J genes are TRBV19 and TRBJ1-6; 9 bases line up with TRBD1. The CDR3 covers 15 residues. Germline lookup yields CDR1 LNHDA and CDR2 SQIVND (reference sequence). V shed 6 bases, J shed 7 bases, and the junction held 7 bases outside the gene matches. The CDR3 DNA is TGTGCCAGTAGAGTTGGACAGGGGTGGAATTCACCCCTCCACTTT. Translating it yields CASRVGQGWNSPLHF.

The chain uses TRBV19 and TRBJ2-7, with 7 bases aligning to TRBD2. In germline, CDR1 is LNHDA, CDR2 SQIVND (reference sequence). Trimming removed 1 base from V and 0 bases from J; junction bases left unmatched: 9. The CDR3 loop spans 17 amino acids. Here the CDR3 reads CASSIVFGGRSSYEQYF. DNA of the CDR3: TGTGCCAGTAGTATAGTCTTTGGCGGGAGAAGCTCCTACGAGCAGTACTTC.

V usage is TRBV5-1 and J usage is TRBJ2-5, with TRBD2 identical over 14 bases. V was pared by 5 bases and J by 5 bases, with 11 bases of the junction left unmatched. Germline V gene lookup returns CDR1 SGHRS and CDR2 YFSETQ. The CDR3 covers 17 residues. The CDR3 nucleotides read TGCGCCAGCAGGGGAGGGACTAGCGGGAGCCCCCGGGAGACCCAGTACTTC. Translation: CASRGGTSGSPRETQYF.

CDR3 residues: CASSFDYSPYEQYF. Here the CDR3 DNA reads TGTGCCAGCAGCTTCGACTATAGCCCCTACGAGCAGTACTTC. This chain connects TRBV5-4 to TRBJ2-7; D might be TRBD2 (5 bases). The CDR3 is 14 residues long. Germline CDR1 SGHNT, CDR2 YYREEE (reference sequence). Deletions cut 2 bases from V and 2 bases from J, with 11 bases between.

The CDR3 DNA reads TGTGCCAGCAGTTACTCGGTGGCTCCAGATACGCAGTATTTT. Protein sequence: CASSYSVAPDTQYF. The J gene is TRBJ2-3, the V gene TRBV6-5; D call uncertain. Germline V gene data show CDR1 as MNHEY and CDR2 as SVGAGI. V lost 0 bases to trimming and J lost 4 bases, with 8 bases between them. The CDR3 length is 14 residues.

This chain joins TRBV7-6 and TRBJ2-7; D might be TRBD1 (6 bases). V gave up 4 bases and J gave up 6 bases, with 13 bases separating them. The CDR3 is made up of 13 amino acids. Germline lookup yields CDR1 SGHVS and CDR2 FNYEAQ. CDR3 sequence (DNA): TGTGCCAGCAGCTCGTGGCAGGGGCCCGAGCAGTACTTC. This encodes CASSSWQGPEQYF.

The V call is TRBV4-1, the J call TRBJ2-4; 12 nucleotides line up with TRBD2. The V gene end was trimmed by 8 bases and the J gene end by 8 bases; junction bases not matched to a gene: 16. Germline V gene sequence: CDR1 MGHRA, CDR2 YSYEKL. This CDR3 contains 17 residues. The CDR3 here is CASGGGLAGFLSDIQYF. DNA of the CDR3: TGCGCCAGCGGGGGAGGACTAGCGGGATTCCTAAGCGACATTCAGTACTTC.

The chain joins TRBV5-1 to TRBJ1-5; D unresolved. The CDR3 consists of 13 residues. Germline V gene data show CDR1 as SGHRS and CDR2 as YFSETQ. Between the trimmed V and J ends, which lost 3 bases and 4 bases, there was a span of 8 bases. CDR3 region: CASSSGINQPQHF. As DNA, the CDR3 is TGCGCCAGCAGCTCGGGGATTAATCAGCCCCAGCATTTT.

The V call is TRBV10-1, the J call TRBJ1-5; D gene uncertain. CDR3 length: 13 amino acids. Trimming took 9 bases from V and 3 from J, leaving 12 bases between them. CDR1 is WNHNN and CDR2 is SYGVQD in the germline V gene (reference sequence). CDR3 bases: TGCGCCAGACGAGGGAGGCCCAATCAGCCCCAGCATTTT. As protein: CARRGRPNQPQHF.

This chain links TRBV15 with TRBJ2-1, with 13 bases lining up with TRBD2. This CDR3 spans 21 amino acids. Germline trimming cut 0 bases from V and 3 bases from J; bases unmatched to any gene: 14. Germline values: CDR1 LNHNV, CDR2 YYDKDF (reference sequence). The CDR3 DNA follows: TGTGCCACCAGCAGAGAGGAACATCTCATGGGACTAGCGGGAAGCTACAATGAGCAGTTCTTC. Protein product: CATSREEHLMGLAGSYNEQFF.

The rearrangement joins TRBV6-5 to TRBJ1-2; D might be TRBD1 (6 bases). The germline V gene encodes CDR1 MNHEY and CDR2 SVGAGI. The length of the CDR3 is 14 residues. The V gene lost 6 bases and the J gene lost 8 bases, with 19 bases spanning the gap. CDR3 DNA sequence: TGTGCCAGCAGATACCAAACAGGGATTTGGGGCTACACCTTC. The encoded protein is CASRYQTGIWGYTF.

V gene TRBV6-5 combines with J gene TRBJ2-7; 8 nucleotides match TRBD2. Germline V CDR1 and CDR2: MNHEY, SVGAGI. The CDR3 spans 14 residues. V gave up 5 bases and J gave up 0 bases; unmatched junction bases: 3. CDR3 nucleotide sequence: TGTGCCAGCAGTAGACTAGCGCACTCCTACGAGCAGTACTTC. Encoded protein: CASSRLAHSYEQYF.

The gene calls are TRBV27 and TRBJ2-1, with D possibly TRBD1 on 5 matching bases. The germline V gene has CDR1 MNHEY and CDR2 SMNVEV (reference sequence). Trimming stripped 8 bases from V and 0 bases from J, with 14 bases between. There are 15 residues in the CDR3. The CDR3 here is CASRQGSGSYNEQFF. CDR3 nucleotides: TGTGCCAGCCGTCAGGGTTCCGGCTCCTACAATGAGCAGTTCTTC.

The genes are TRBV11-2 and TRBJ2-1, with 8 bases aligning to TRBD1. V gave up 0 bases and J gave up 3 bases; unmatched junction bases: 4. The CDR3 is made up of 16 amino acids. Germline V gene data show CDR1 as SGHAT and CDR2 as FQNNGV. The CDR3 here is CASSLEGTGYYNEQFF. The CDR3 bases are TGTGCCAGCAGCTTAGAGGGGACAGGTTACTACAATGAGCAGTTCTTC. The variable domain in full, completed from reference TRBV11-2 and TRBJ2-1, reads EAGVAQSPRYKIIEKRQSVAFWCNPISGHATLYWYQQILGQGPKLLIQFQNNGVVDDSQLPKDRFSAERLKGVDSTLKIQPAKLEDSAVYLCASSLEGTGYYNEQFFGPGTRLTVL.

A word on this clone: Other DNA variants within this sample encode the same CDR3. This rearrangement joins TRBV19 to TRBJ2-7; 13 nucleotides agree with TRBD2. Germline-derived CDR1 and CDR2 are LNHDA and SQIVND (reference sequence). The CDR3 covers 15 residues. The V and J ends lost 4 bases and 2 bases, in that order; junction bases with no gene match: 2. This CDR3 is CASSRLAGGPYEQYF. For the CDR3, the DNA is TGTGCCAGTAGTAGACTAGCGGGAGGTCCCTACGAGCAGTACTTC.

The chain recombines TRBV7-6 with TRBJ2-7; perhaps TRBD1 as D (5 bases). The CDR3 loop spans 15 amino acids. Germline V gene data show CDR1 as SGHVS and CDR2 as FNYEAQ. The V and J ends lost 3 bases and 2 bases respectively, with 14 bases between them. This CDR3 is CASSLLTEGPYEQYF. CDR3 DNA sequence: TGTGCCAGCAGCTTGCTGACAGAAGGTCCCTACGAGCAGTACTTC.

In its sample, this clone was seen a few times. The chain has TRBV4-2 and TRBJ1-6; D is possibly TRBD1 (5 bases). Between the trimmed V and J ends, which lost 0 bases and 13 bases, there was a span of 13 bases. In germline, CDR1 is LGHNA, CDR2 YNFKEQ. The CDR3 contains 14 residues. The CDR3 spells CASSQEGFRAPLHF. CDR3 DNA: TGTGCCAGCAGCCAAGAAGGGTTCAGGGCGCCCCTCCACTTT.